This T cell receptor (beta chain) was sequenced for a study of post-analysis software for immune sequencing data. The overall study: Recorded subtypes: relapsing-remitting, secondary progressive, progressive-relapsing; some patients unannotated. Findings and caveats of the study: In multiple sclerosis, normalized Chao1 diversity was significantly below that of controls. Several TRBV segments, TRBV5-6, TRBV5-1 and TRBV20-1 among them, were found more frequent in patients than controls.

Unique molecular identifiers were present in the TCR beta cDNA libraries. Each CDR3 protein gets one entry after TCRdb re-called the PCR reads with MiXCR. This sample has more than 450,000 distinct CDR3 sequences, with about 40% found just once. This CDR3 is built from 17 residues. Trimming removed 7 bases from V and 0 bases from J, with 19 bases in between. Comments on this clonotype: The antigen is undetermined.

The chain is built from TRBV12-3 or TRBV12-4 and TRBJ2-1; possible D gene TRBD1, 5 bases. The sample was blood. The clonotype was recovered from a girl between 5 and 17 years old with multiple sclerosis. This chain's CDR3 is CASISPNGHSSYNEQFF. CDR3 sequence (DNA): TGTGCCAGCATTTCACCCAATGGACACAGCTCCTACAATGAGCAGTTCTTC.